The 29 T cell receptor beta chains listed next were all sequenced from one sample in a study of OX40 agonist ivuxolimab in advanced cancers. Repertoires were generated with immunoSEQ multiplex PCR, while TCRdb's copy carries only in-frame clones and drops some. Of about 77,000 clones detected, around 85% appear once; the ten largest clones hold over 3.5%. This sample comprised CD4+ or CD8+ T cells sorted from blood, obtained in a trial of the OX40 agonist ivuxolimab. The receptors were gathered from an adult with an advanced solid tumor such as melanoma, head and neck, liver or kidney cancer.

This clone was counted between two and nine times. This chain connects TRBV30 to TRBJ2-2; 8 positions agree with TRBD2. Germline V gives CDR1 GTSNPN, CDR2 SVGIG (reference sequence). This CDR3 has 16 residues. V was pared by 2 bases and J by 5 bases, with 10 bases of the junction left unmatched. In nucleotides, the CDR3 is TGTGCCTGGAGTTCAGGAGCGGGAGTTCGTACCGGGGAGCTGTTTTTT. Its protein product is CAWSSGAGVRTGELFF.

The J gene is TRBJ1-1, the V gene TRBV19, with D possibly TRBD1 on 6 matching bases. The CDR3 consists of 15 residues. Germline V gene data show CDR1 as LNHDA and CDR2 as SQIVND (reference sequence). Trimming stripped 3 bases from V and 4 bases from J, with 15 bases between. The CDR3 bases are TGTGCCAGTAGTATGGACCCCAGGGGTGGCACTGAAGCTTTCTTT. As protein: CASSMDPRGGTEAFF. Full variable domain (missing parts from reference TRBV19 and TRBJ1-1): DGGITQSPKYLFRKEGQNVTLSCEQNLNHDAMYWYRQDPGQGLRLIYYSQIVNDFQKGDIAEGYSVSREKKESFPLTVTSAQKNPTAFYLCASSMDPRGGTEAFFGQGTRLTVV.

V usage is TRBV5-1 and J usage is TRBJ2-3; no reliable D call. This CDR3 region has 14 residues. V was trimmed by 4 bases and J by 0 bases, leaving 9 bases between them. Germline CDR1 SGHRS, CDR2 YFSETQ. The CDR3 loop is CASSVDRSTDTQYF. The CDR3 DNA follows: TGCGCCAGCAGCGTGGACCGTAGCACAGATACGCAGTATTTT.

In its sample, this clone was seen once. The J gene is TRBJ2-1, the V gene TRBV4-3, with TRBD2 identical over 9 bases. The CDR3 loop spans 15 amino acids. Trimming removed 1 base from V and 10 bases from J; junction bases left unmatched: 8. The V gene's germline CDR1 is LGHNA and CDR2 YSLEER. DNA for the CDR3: TGCGCCAGCAGCCAAGCCACTAGCGGGTTGGACGAGCAGTTCTTC. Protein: CASSQATSGLDEQFF.

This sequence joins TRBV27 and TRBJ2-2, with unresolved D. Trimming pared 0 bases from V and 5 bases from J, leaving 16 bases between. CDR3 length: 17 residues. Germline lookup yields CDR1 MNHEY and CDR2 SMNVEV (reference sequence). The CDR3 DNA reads TGTGCCAGCAGTTTATCGATTTTGGAACTTGAGACCGGGGAGCTGTTTTTT. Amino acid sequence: CASSLSILELETGELFF.

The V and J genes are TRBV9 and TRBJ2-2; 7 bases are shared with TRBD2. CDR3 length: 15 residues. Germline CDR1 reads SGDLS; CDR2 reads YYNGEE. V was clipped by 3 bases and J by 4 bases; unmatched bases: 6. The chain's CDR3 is CASSDLAEPTGELFF. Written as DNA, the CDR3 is TGTGCCAGCAGCGATCTAGCGGAACCCACCGGGGAGCTGTTTTTT.

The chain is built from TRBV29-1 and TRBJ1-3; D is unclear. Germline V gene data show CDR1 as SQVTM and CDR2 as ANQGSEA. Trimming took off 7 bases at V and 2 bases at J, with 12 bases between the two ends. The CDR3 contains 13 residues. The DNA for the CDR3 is TGCAGCGCCTCGGGAACAGCTGGAAACACCATATATTTT. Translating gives CSASGTAGNTIYF.

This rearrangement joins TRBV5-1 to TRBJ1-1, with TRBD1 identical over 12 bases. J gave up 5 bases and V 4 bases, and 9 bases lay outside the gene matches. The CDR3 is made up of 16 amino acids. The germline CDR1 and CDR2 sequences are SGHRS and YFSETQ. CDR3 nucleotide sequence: TGCGCCAGCAGCATGGGGGACAGGGGGCACCAGACTGAAGCTTTCTTT. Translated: CASSMGDRGHQTEAFF.

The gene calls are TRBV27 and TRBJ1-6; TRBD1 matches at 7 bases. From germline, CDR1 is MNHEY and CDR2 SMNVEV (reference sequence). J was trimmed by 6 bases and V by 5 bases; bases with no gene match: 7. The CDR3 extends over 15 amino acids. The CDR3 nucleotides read TGTGCCAGCAGTACCCCGGGACAGCCTAATTCACCCCTCCACTTT. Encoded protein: CASSTPGQPNSPLHF.

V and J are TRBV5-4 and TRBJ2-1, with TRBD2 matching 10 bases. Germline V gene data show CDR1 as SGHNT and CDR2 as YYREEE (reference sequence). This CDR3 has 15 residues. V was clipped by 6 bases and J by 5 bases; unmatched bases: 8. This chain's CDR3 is CASTSGTSVNNEQFF. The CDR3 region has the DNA TGTGCCAGCACCAGCGGGACTAGCGTTAACAATGAGCAGTTCTTC.

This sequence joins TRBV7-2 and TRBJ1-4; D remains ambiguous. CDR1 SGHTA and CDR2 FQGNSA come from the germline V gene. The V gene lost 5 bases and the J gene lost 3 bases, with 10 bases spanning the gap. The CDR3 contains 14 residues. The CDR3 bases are TGTGCCAGCAGCCCCGGAGTTTCTAATGAAAAACTGTTTTTT. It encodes CASSPGVSNEKLFF.

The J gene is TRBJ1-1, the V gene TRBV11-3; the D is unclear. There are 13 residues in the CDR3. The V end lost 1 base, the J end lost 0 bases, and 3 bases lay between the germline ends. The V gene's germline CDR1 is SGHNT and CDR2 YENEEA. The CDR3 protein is CASSLGMNTEAFF. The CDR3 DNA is TGTGCCAGCAGCTTAGGCATGAACACTGAAGCTTTCTTT.

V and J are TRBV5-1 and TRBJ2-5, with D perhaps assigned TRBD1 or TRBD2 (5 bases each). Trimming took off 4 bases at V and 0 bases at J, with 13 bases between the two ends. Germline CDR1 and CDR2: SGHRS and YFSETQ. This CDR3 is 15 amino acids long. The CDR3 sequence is CASSPGTAYQETQYF. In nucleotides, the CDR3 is TGCGCCAGCAGCCCCGGGACGGCGTACCAAGAGACCCAGTACTTC.

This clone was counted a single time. The CDR3 nucleotides are TGTGCCAGCGGACTAGCGGGGTTGGACGAGCAGTACTTC. Translation: CASGLAGLDEQYF. The chain has TRBV25-1 and TRBJ2-7; 12 bases are a match to TRBD2. This CDR3 is built from 13 residues. In germline, CDR1 is MGHDK, CDR2 SYGVNS. Trimming cost V 8 bases and J 5 bases; bases outside gene matches: 4.

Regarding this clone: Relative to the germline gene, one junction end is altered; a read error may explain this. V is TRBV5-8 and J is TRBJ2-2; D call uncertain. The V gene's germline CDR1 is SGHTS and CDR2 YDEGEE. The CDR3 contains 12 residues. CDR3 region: CANSPNTGELFF. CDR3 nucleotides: TGTGCCAACAGCCCGAACACCGGGGAGCTGTTTTTT.

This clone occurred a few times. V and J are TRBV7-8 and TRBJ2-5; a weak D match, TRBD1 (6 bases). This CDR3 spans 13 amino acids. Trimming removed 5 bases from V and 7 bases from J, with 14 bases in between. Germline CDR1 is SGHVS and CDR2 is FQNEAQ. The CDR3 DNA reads TGTGCCAGCAGCGAGGGGGTAATGGGGACCCAGTACTTC. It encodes CASSEGVMGTQYF.

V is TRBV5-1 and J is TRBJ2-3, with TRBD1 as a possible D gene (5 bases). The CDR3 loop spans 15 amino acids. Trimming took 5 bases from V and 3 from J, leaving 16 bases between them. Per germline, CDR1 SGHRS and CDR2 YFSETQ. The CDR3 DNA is TGCGCCAGCAGGCCGTTTGGGGCGCGGACAGATACGCAGTATTTT. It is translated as CASRPFGARTDTQYF.

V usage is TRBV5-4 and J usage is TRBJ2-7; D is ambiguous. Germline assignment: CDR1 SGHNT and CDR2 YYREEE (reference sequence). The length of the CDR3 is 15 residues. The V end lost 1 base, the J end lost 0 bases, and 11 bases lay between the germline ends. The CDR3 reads CASSLSGISSYEQYF. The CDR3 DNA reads TGTGCCAGCAGCTTGAGTGGCATAAGCTCCTACGAGCAGTACTTC.

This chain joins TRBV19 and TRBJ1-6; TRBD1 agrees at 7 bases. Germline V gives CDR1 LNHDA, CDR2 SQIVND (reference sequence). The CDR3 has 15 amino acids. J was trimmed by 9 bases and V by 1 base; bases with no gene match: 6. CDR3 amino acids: CASSIGGTAISPLHF. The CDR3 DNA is TGTGCCAGTAGTATAGGAGGGACAGCAATTTCACCCCTCCACTTT.

The CDR3 DNA follows: TGTGCCAGCAGCGCCACGGCTATGGACCAGCAGTACTTC. Translating it yields CASSATAMDQQYF. This chain connects TRBV9 to TRBJ2-7; D unclear. CDR1 and CDR2 (germline): SGDLS, YYNGEE. V shed 3 bases and J shed 8 bases, with 15 bases lying between them. This CDR3 contains 13 residues. The complete variable domain, with remaining parts taken from reference TRBV9 and TRBJ2-7, reads DSGVTQTPKHLITATGQRVTLRCSPRSGDLSVYWYQQSLDQGLQFLIQYYNGEERAKGNILERFSAQQFPDLHSELNLSSLELGDSALYFCASSATAMDQQYFGPGTRLTVT.

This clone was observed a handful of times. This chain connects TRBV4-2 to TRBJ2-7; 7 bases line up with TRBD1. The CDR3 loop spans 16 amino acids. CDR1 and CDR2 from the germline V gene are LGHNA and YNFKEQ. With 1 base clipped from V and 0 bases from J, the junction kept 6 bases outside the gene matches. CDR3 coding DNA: TGTGCCAGCAGCCAAGGGGTGGGGGACAGCTCCTACGAGCAGTACTTC. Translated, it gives CASSQGVGDSSYEQYF.

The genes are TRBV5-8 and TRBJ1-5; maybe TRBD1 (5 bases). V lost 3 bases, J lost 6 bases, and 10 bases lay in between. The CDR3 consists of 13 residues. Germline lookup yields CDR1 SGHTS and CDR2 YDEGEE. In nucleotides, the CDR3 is TGTGCCAGCAGCTCGCAGGGTTTTCAGCCCCAGCATTTT. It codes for CASSSQGFQPQHF.

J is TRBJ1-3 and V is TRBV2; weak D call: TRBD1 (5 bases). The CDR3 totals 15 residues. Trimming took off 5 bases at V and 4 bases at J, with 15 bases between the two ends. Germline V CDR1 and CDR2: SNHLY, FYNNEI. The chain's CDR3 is CASSYGGGSGNTIYF. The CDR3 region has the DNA TGTGCCAGCAGTTATGGGGGGGGATCCGGAAACACCATATATTTT.

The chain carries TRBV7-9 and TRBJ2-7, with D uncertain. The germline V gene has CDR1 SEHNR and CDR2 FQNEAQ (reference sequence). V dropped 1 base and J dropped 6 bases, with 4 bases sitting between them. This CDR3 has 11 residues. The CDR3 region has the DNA TGTGCCAGCAGCTTAGGCACCGAGCAGTACTTC. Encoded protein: CASSLGTEQYF.

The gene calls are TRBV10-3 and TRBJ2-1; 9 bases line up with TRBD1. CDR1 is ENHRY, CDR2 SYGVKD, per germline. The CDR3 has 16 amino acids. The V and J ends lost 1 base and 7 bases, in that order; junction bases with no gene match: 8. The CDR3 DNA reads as TGTGCCATCAGTGAGTGGGCCGGGACAGGGTTGAATGAGCAGTTCTTC. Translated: CAISEWAGTGLNEQFF.

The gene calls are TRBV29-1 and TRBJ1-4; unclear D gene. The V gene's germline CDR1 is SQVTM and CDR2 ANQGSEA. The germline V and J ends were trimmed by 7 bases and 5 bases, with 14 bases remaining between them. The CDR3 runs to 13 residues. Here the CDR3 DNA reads TGCAGCGCCGGACGGGCTTTGAATGAAAAACTGTTTTTT. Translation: CSAGRALNEKLFF.

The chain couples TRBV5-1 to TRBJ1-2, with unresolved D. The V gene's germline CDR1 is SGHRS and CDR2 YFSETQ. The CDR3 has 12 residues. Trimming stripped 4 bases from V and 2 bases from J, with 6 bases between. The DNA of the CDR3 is TGCGCCAGCAGCCCGGAGAACTATGGCTACACCTTC. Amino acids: CASSPENYGYTF.

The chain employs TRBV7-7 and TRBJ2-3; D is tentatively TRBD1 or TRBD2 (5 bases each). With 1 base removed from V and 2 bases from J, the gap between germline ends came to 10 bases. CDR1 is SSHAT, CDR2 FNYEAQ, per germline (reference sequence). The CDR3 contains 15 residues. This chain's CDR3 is CASSLGDGHTDTQYF. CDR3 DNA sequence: TGTGCCAGCAGCTTAGGGGACGGGCACACAGATACGCAGTATTTT.

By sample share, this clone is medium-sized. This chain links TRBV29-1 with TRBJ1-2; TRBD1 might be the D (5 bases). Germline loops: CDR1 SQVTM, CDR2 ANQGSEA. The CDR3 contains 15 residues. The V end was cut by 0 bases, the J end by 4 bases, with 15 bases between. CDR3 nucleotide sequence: TGCAGCGTTGAAGATCCTCGGGGGTTCATCTATGGCTACACCTTC. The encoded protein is CSVEDPRGFIYGYTF.